Reported below is one T cell receptor beta chain. Its target is unknown. For ophthalmopathy patients, the Clinical Activity Score was at least 3 and the NOSPECS grade at least 4; duration was under 3 months. What was amplified from RNA transcripts were TCR beta CDR3 regions. HTBI primers were the set used in a first-round RT-PCR of the TCR CDR3. TCRdb recomputed calls from the multiplex PCR reads with MiXCR, one row per CDR3 protein. The sample lists around 500,000 distinct CDR3 sequences, approximately 22% occurring once. This CDR3 is 13 amino acids long. The ends were cut back, 3 bases at V and 5 bases at J, with 8 bases in the middle. The germline V gene encodes CDR1 KGHSH and CDR2 LQKENI. The sample belongs to a study of T cells in Graves' hyperthyroidism and ophthalmopathy. Whole-study context: Peripheral blood collection took place at initial diagnosis, before any treatment. Whole-study findings and limits: Most clonotypes expanded in thyroid above 0.001 were likewise present in blood.

Sequenced input: blood. The sequence came from a woman in her seventies with Graves' ophthalmopathy. The chain carries TRBV18 and TRBJ1-5, with D unresolved. The CDR3 loop reads CASSPLDDQPQHF. The CDR3 bases are TGTGCCAGCTCACCCTTGGACGATCAGCCCCAGCATTTT.